This T cell receptor beta chain was sequenced in a study of shared clonotypes between healthy human individuals. General study findings and limits: The study found lower generation probabilities in non-shared clonotypes than in those shared by all four donors.

Partitioning of CD4+ cells yielded a CD45RA+ naive subset and a CD45RA-negative memory subset. On this clone itself: Antigen specificity is unknown.

Germline V gene sequence: CDR1 SGHNT, CDR2 YYREEE (reference sequence). Trimming took 0 bases from V and 9 from J, leaving 16 bases between them. There are 15 residues in the CDR3. Assay runs were performed at deep level. Original handling: ImmunoSEQ only sent back junction sequences with no quality scores, so filtering was done differently. TCRdb's table, derived via immunoSEQ multiplex PCR, lists solely in-frame clones and lacks some. The V and J calls and clone size come from that table; D and trimming were worked out from the DNA. The data show about 2.4 million clones, 93% seen once. The material sequenced was naive CD4+ T cells from PBMCs. Subset noted: CD45RA+ positively selected. This clonotype originated in a man aged 18 to 30 in good health. Some clones in this sample may be carry-over from other donors' samples. The J gene is TRBJ2-1, the V gene TRBV5-4; no firm D call. The CDR3 nucleotides are TGTGCCAGCAGCTTGGGCCGGGTTGGCTCGGGTGAGCAGTTCTTC. It codes for CASSLGRVGSGEQFF.